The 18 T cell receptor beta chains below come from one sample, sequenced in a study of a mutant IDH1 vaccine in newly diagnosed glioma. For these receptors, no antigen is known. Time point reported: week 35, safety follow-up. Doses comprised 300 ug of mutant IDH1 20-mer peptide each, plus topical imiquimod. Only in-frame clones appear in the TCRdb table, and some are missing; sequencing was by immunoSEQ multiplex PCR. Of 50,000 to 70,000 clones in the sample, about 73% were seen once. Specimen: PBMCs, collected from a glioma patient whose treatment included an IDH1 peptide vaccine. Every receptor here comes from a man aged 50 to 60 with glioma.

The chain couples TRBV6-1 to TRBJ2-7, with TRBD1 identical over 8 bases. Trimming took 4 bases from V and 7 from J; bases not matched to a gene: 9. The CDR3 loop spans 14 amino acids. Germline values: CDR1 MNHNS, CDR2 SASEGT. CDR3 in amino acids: CASSAGGIEGEQYF. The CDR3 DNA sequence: TGTGCCAGCAGTGCAGGGGGCATCGAGGGTGAGCAGTACTTC.

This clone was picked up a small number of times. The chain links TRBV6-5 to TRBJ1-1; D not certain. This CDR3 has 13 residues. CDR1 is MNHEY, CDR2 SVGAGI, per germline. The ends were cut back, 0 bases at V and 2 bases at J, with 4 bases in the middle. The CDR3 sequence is CASSYSRNTEAFF. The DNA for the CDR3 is TGTGCCAGCAGTTACTCGAGAAACACTGAAGCTTTCTTT.

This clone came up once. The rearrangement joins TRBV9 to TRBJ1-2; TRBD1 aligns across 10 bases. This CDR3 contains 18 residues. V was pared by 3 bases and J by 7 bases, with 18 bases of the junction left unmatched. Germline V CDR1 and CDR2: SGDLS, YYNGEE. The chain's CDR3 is CASSDRPGQGISLSGYTF. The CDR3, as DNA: TGTGCCAGCAGCGACCGACCGGGACAGGGGATATCACTGAGTGGCTACACCTTC.

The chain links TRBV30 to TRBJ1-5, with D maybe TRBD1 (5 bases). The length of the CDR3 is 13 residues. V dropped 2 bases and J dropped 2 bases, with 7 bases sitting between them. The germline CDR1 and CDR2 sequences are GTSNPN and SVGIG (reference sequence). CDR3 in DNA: TGTGCCTGGAGTAAGACAGGCAATCAGCCCCAGCATTTT. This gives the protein CAWSKTGNQPQHF.

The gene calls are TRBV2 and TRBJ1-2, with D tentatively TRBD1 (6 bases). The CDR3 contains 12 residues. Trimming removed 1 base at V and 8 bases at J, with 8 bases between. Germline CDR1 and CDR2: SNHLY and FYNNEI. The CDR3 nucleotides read TGTGCCAGCAGTGAAGAGGGGGACGGCTACACCTTC. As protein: CASSEEGDGYTF.

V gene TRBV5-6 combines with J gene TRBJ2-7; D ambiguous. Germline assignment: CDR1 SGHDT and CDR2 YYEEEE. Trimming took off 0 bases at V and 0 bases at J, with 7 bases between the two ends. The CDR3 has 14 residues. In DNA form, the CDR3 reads TGTGCCAGCAGCTTGGGACTTAGCTCCTACGAGCAGTACTTC. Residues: CASSLGLSSYEQYF. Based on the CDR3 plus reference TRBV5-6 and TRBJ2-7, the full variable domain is DAGVTQSPTHLIKTRGQQVTLRCSPKSGHDTVSWYQQALGQGPQFIFQYYEEEERQRGNFPDRFSGHQFPNYSSELNVNALLLGDSALYLCASSLGLSSYEQYFGPGTRLTVT.

Here the CDR3 DNA reads TGTGCCAGTACCAAGGAAAAAGGGAGGTTTGGCTACACCTTC. Protein: CASTKEKGRFGYTF. The gene calls are TRBV6-1 and TRBJ1-2; D remains ambiguous. CDR3 size: 14 residues. CDR1 and CDR2 from the germline V gene are MNHNS and SASEGT. The V end lost 9 bases, the J end lost 7 bases, and 21 bases lay between the germline ends.

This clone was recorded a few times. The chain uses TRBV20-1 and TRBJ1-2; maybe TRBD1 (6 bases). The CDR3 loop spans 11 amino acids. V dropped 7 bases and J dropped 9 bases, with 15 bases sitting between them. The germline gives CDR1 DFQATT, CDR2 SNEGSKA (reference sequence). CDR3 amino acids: CSGGRGSSYTF. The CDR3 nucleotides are TGCAGTGGGGGCAGGGGAAGTAGCTACACCTTC.

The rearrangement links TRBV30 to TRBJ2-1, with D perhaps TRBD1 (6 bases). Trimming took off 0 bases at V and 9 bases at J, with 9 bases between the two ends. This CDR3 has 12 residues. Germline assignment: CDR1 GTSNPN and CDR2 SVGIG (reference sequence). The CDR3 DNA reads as TGTGCCTGGAGTGTACGAGGGGGTGAGCAGTTCTTC. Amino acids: CAWSVRGGEQFF. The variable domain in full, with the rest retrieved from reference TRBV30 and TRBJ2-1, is SQTIHQWPATLVQPVGSPLSLECTVEGTSNPNLYWYRQAAGRGLQLLFYSVGIGQISSEVPQNLSASRPQDRQFILSSKKLLLSDSGFYLCAWSVRGGEQFFGPGTRLTVL.

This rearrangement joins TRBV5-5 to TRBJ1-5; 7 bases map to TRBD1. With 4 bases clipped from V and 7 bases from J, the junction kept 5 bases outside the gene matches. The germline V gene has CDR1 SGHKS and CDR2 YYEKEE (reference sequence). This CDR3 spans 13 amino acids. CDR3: CASSRDSWQPQHF. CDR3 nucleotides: TGTGCCAGCAGCCGGGACAGCTGGCAGCCCCAGCATTTT.

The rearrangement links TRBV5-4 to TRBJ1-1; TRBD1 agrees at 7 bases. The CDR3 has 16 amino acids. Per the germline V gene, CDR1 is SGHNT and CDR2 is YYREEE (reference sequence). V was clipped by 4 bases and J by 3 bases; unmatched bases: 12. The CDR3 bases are TGTGCCAGCAGCCTGACCTACAGGGGAGGGGACACTGAAGCTTTCTTT. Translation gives CASSLTYRGGDTEAFF. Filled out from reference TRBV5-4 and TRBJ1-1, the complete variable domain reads ETGVTQSPTHLIKTRGQQVTLRCSSQSGHNTVSWYQQALGQGPQFIFQYYREEENGRGNFPPRFSGLQFPNYSSELNVNALELDDSALYLCASSLTYRGGDTEAFFGQGTRLTVV.

The DNA of the CDR3 is TGTGCCAGCAGCTGGGACAGGGGAGAGCAGTACTTC. It encodes CASSWDRGEQYF. J is TRBJ2-7 and V is TRBV5-4; 10 nucleotides line up with TRBD1. With 3 bases clipped from V and 7 bases from J, the junction kept 1 base outside the gene matches. CDR3 size: 12 residues. CDR1 and CDR2 (germline): SGHNT, YYREEE (reference sequence).

CDR3 in amino acids: CSAKHNEQFF. In nucleotides, the CDR3 is TGCAGTGCTAAGCACAATGAGCAGTTCTTC. The chain uses TRBV20-1 and TRBJ2-1, with D hard to call. CDR3 length equals 10 residues. CDR1 is DFQATT and CDR2 is SNEGSKA in the germline V gene (reference sequence). Trimming stripped 4 bases from V and 5 bases from J, with 3 bases between.

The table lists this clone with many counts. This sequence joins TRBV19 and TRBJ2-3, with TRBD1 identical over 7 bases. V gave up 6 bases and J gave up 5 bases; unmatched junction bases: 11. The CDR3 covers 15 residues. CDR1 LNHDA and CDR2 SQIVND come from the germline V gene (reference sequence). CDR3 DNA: TGTGCCAGTAGGCTCCGGGACAGCATTGAAGATACGCAGTATTTT. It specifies CASRLRDSIEDTQYF.

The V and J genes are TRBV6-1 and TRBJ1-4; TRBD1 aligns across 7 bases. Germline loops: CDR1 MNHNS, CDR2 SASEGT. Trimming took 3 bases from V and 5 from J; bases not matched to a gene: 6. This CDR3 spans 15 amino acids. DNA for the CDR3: TGTGCCAGCAGTGAGCAGGAGGGGGCGAATGAAAAACTGTTTTTT. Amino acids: CASSEQEGANEKLFF.

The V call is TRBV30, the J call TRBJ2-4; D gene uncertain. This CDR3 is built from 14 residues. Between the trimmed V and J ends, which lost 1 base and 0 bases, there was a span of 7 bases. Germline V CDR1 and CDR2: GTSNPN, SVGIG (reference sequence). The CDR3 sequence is CAWSEWGAKNIQYF. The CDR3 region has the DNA TGTGCCTGGAGTGAATGGGGAGCCAAAAACATTCAGTACTTC.

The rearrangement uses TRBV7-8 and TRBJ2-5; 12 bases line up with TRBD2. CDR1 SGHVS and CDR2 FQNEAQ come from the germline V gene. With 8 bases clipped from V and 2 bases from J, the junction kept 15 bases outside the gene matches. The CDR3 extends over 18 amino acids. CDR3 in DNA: TGTGCCAGCCTAGAGTGGAAAACTAGCGGGGGGACTCAAGAGACCCAGTACTTC. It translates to CASLEWKTSGGTQETQYF. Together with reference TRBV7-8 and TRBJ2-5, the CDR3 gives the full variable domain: GAGVSQSPRYKVAKRGQDVALRCDPISGHVSLFWYQQALGQGPEFLTYFQNEAQLDKSGLPSDRFFAERPEGSVSTLKIQRTQQEDSAVYLCASLEWKTSGGTQETQYFGPGTRLLVL.

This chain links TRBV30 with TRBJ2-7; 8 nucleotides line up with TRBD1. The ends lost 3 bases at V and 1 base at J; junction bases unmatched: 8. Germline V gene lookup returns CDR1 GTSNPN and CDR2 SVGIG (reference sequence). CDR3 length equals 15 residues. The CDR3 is CAWSEDRGLSYEQYF. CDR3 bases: TGTGCCTGGAGCGAAGACAGGGGCTTGTCCTACGAGCAGTACTTC.